What follows are 30 T cell receptor beta chains derived from one specimen sequenced in a study of OX40 agonist ivuxolimab in advanced cancers. TCRdb's table, derived via immunoSEQ multiplex PCR, lists solely in-frame clones and lacks some. The sample has approximately 74,000 clones, 85% to 90% seen once. The sequencing used CD4+ or CD8+ T cells sorted from blood, collected in a trial of the OX40 agonist ivuxolimab. The receptors derive from an adult with an advanced solid tumor such as melanoma, head and neck, liver or kidney cancer.

The rearrangement joins TRBV5-1 to TRBJ1-6; weak D call: TRBD1 (5 bases). This CDR3 has 14 residues. The germline V and J ends were trimmed by 0 bases and 5 bases, with 6 bases remaining between them. CDR1 and CDR2 (germline): SGHRS, YFSETQ. The CDR3 sequence: CASSLEGNNSPLHF. The CDR3, as DNA: TGCGCCAGCAGCTTGGAGGGGAATAATTCACCCCTCCACTTT.

This sequence joins TRBV10-2 and TRBJ1-1, with TRBD1 matching over 7 bases. Germline CDR1 is WSHSY and CDR2 is SAAADI. This CDR3 spans 15 amino acids. After removal of 8 bases from V and 3 bases from J, the junction contained 12 bases not matched to a gene. CDR3 residues: CASGASGQGDTEAFF. CDR3 sequence (DNA): TGCGCCAGCGGGGCTTCAGGCCAGGGGGACACTGAAGCTTTCTTT.

The chain combines TRBV30 with TRBJ2-6; a weak D match, TRBD2 (5 bases). The V gene's germline CDR1 is GTSNPN and CDR2 SVGIG (reference sequence). The ends were cut back, 0 bases at V and 2 bases at J, with 8 bases in the middle. This CDR3 comprises 15 residues. Here the CDR3 DNA reads TGTGCCTGGAGTGTACGAGGGACTGGGGCCAACGTCCTGACTTTC. Translation gives CAWSVRGTGANVLTF. Full variable domain (outside the CDR3, taken from reference TRBV30 and TRBJ2-6): SQTIHQWPATLVQPVGSPLSLECTVEGTSNPNLYWYRQAAGRGLQLLFYSVGIGQISSEVPQNLSASRPQDRQFILSSKKLLLSDSGFYLCAWSVRGTGANVLTFGAGSRLTVL.

The chain has TRBV6-6 and TRBJ2-5; no clear D. Germline assignment: CDR1 MNHNY and CDR2 SVGAGI (reference sequence). V gave up 7 bases and J gave up 2 bases, with 5 bases separating them. The CDR3 runs 11 residues. CDR3 coding DNA: TGTGCCAGCACCCATCAAGAGACCCAGTACTTC. Protein sequence: CASTHQETQYF.

The chain recombines TRBV7-9 with TRBJ1-1; 12 bases line up with TRBD1. This CDR3 is 16 amino acids long. V lost 6 bases and J lost 2; bases outside the gene matches: 7. Germline CDR1 SEHNR, CDR2 FQNEAQ (reference sequence). The DNA for the CDR3 is TGTGCCAGCAGTCCCGGGACAGGGGGCGTAAACACTGAAGCTTTCTTT. It encodes CASSPGTGGVNTEAFF.

This chain uses TRBV6-1 with TRBJ1-1; D ambiguous. Germline V lookup: CDR1 MNHNS, CDR2 SASEGT. The CDR3 totals 15 residues. V was clipped by 3 bases and J by 5 bases, with 16 bases between them. The CDR3 DNA reads TGTGCCAGCAGTGAGCTTGTCACACCGGAAACTGAAGCTTTCTTT. Protein: CASSELVTPETEAFF.

In this sample, this clone turned up a few times. J is TRBJ2-7 and V is TRBV19; D gene unclear. This CDR3 comprises 13 residues. Germline CDR1 and CDR2: LNHDA and SQIVND (reference sequence). V was pared by 5 bases and J by 0 bases, with 8 bases between. The CDR3 region has the DNA TGTGCCAGTAGTGTACCCAGCTCCTACGAGCAGTACTTC. It specifies CASSVPSSYEQYF.

This chain connects TRBV10-3 to TRBJ1-2, with D possibly TRBD1 on 5 matching bases. V lost 0 bases to trimming and J lost 7 bases, with 18 bases between them. Per the germline V gene, CDR1 is ENHRY and CDR2 is SYGVKD. This CDR3 is built from 16 residues. CDR3 DNA: TGTGCCATCAGTGAGTCGACCGGGGGAGGGAGGAGTGGCTACACCTTC. This gives the protein CAISESTGGGRSGYTF.

The V call is TRBV27, the J call TRBJ2-5; 7 bases fit TRBD2. The germline V gene encodes CDR1 MNHEY and CDR2 SMNVEV (reference sequence). The CDR3 is 15 amino acids. V lost 5 bases to trimming and J lost 4 bases; unmatched junction nucleotides: 10. The CDR3 spells CASSAIGGGIETQYF. The CDR3 DNA is TGTGCCAGCAGTGCCATTGGGGGGGGGATAGAGACCCAGTACTTC.

Comment on this clone: Other DNA sequences from this sample encode an identical CDR3 as well. The chain links TRBV5-1 to TRBJ1-5; possible D gene TRBD1, 5 bases. The germline V and J ends were trimmed by 0 bases and 2 bases, with 12 bases remaining between them. CDR1 and CDR2 from the germline V gene are SGHRS and YFSETQ. The CDR3 loop spans 16 amino acids. CDR3 region: CASSLGPTGGNQPQHF. DNA for the CDR3: TGCGCCAGCAGCTTGGGGCCCACGGGGGGCAATCAGCCCCAGCATTTT.

This sequence joins TRBV28 and TRBJ1-5; D remains unclear. The CDR3 loop spans 13 amino acids. The ends were cut back, 4 bases at V and 3 bases at J, with 7 bases in the middle. Germline CDR1 and CDR2: MDHEN and SYDVKM. The CDR3 protein is CASSSPTNQPQHF. CDR3 DNA: TGTGCCAGCAGTTCGCCGACCAATCAGCCCCAGCATTTT.

The chain links TRBV5-1 to TRBJ1-2; perhaps TRBD1 as D (5 bases). The germline V and J ends were trimmed by 3 bases and 7 bases, with 28 bases remaining between them. The CDR3 is 18 amino acids. The germline CDR1 and CDR2 sequences are SGHRS and YFSETQ. DNA of the CDR3: TGCGCCAGCAGCTGGATGGGGACGGGGAGCTCTTTTTTAGGTGGCTACACCTTC. Residues: CASSWMGTGSSFLGGYTF.

This chain joins TRBV13 and TRBJ1-1; 7 nucleotides line up with TRBD1. The germline V gene has CDR1 PRHDT and CDR2 FYEKMQ (reference sequence). The CDR3 extends over 14 amino acids. J gave up 0 bases and V 5 bases, and 3 bases lay outside the gene matches. The CDR3 sequence: CASSRGQMNTEAFF. The CDR3 DNA reads as TGTGCCAGCAGCCGGGGACAGATGAACACTGAAGCTTTCTTT.

This clone was picked up one time. The V gene is TRBV29-1, the J gene TRBJ1-2; D possibly corresponds to TRBD1 (6 bases). Between the trimmed V and J ends, which lost 2 bases and 4 bases, there was a span of 11 bases. Germline V gene lookup returns CDR1 SQVTM and CDR2 ANQGSEA. The CDR3 has 13 residues. The CDR3 coding sequence is TGCAGCGTTGAATGGACAGCCTCCTATGGCTACACCTTC. Translated, it gives CSVEWTASYGYTF.

This rearrangement joins TRBV19 to TRBJ1-2; D may be TRBD1 (5 bases). Deletions cut 5 bases from V and 3 bases from J, with 16 bases between. The germline V gene encodes CDR1 LNHDA and CDR2 SQIVND (reference sequence). The CDR3 is made up of 15 amino acids. The CDR3 spells CASSPFGGGYYGYTF. The CDR3 bases are TGTGCCAGTAGTCCCTTTGGGGGAGGATACTATGGCTACACCTTC.

The V call is TRBV11-1, the J call TRBJ2-4, with TRBD1 as a possible D gene (5 bases). This CDR3 region has 14 residues. The V gene lost 1 base and the J gene lost 6 bases, with 10 bases spanning the gap. The germline V gene has CDR1 SGHAT and CDR2 FQDESV (reference sequence). CDR3 coding DNA: TGTGCCAGCAGCTTAGAGGGGTTCGGAAACATTCAGTACTTC. Translated: CASSLEGFGNIQYF. The full variable domain, its missing parts supplied by reference TRBV11-1 and TRBJ2-4, is EAEVAQSPRYKITEKSQAVAFWCDPISGHATLYWYRQILGQGPELLVQFQDESVVDDSQLPKDRFSAERLKGVDSTLKIQPAELGDSAMYLCASSLEGFGNIQYFGAGTRLSVL.

The chain links TRBV4-1 to TRBJ1-2, with 7 bases fitting TRBD1. CDR1 MGHRA and CDR2 YSYEKL come from the germline V gene. Trimming cost V 0 bases and J 8 bases; bases outside gene matches: 9. This CDR3 region has 15 residues. The CDR3 nucleotides are TGCGCCAGCAGCCAAGAGGAGACAGGGAGAAGCGGCTACACCTTC. Translating gives CASSQEETGRSGYTF.

In nucleotides, the CDR3 is TGCGCCAGCAGACCCGGACTAGCGGCCTCCTACGAGCAGTACTTC. Its protein is CASRPGLAASYEQYF. The gene calls are TRBV4-1 and TRBJ2-7; 10 bases line up with TRBD2. V shed 6 bases and J 0 bases; nucleotides not matched to a gene: 5. The CDR3 has 15 residues. Germline-derived CDR1 and CDR2 are MGHRA and YSYEKL.

This clone was counted only a few times. This chain joins TRBV6-5 and TRBJ1-5, with D hard to call. The CDR3 has 12 residues. Trimming pared 6 bases from V and 1 base from J, leaving 4 bases between. Germline CDR1 reads MNHEY; CDR2 reads SVGAGI. CDR3 DNA sequence: TGTGCCAGCAGAACCAGCAATCAGCCCCAGCATTTT. Translation gives CASRTSNQPQHF.

The chain carries TRBV5-1 and TRBJ1-4; D perhaps matches TRBD1 (5 bases). Germline CDR1 and CDR2: SGHRS and YFSETQ. The ends were cut back, 6 bases at V and 8 bases at J, with 17 bases in the middle. This CDR3 is built from 14 residues. CDR3 DNA: TGCGCCAGCACCACAGGCCATGAGGGGGAAAAACTGTTTTTT. Its translation: CASTTGHEGEKLFF.

The genes are TRBV29-1 and TRBJ2-2; 9 bases map to TRBD2. Germline assignment: CDR1 SQVTM and CDR2 ANQGSEA. With V trimmed by 1 base and J by 8 bases, 5 bases remained unmatched. This CDR3 is 14 amino acids long. The CDR3 sequence: CSVEAAGGPGELFF. CDR3 sequence (DNA): TGCAGCGTTGAAGCGGCGGGGGGGCCAGGGGAGCTGTTTTTT.

This chain joins TRBV6-5 and TRBJ1-1, with D hard to call. CDR1 is MNHEY and CDR2 is SVGAGI in the germline V gene. The V and J ends lost 2 bases and 1 base respectively, with 14 bases between them. The CDR3 loop spans 16 amino acids. CDR3 amino acids: CASSYDQRSKNTEAFF. The CDR3 coding sequence is TGTGCCAGCAGTTACGACCAGCGTTCGAAGAACACTGAAGCTTTCTTT.

This chain links TRBV28 with TRBJ2-3; maybe TRBD1 (6 bases). Germline CDR1 MDHEN, CDR2 SYDVKM. V was pared by 6 bases and J by 6 bases, with 16 bases between. The CDR3 is made up of 14 amino acids. This CDR3 reads CASRPQGLGDTQYF. Written as DNA, the CDR3 is TGTGCCAGCAGGCCTCAGGGGCTGGGTGATACGCAGTATTTT.

The chain uses TRBV6-4 and TRBJ1-5; TRBD1 is a possible D gene (5 bases). The germline CDR1 and CDR2 sequences are MRHNA and SNTAGT. CDR3 length: 19 amino acids. V dropped 5 bases and J dropped 2 bases, with 25 bases sitting between them. In DNA form, the CDR3 reads TGTGCCAGCAGTCCCCGGCTCCGAATCGGCCTGGGGGGCAATCAGCCCCAGCATTTT. Encoded protein: CASSPRLRIGLGGNQPQHF.

The chain has TRBV2 and TRBJ1-1; a possible D gene is TRBD1 (6 bases). The CDR3 runs 14 residues. Deletions cut 3 bases from V and 4 bases from J, with 12 bases between. Germline assignment: CDR1 SNHLY and CDR2 FYNNEI. Here the CDR3 reads CASSDTGWFTEAFF. In DNA form, the CDR3 reads TGTGCCAGCAGTGATACAGGGTGGTTCACTGAAGCTTTCTTT.

CDR3 DNA: TGTGCCAGCAGTGAAGGACAGGGGGTGAATGAAAAACTGTTTTTT. Its translation: CASSEGQGVNEKLFF. The gene calls are TRBV6-1 and TRBJ1-4, with 9 bases identical to TRBD1. V shed 1 base and J 5 bases; nucleotides not matched to a gene: 2. This CDR3 is built from 15 residues. Germline CDR1 is MNHNS and CDR2 is SASEGT.

The chain carries TRBV19 and TRBJ2-3; D unclear. V lost 8 bases and J lost 6, with 12 bases in between. CDR3 size: 12 residues. Germline V gene data show CDR1 as LNHDA and CDR2 as SQIVND (reference sequence). DNA of the CDR3: TGTGCCAGTGAAAGCCCTGGGGATACGCAGTATTTT. This codes for CASESPGDTQYF.

The chain uses TRBV11-3 and TRBJ2-3; D call uncertain. V was shortened by 3 bases and J by 0 bases, with 16 bases between the two germline ends. Germline V gene data show CDR1 as SGHNT and CDR2 as YENEEA. This CDR3 region has 17 residues. Here the CDR3 reads CASSFDPRLASTDTQYF. CDR3 DNA: TGTGCCAGCAGCTTTGATCCTCGCCTGGCTAGCACAGATACGCAGTATTTT.

This clone occurred once. V usage is TRBV7-8 and J usage is TRBJ2-5, with D unclear. This CDR3 region has 13 residues. V lost 5 bases to trimming and J lost 5 bases, with 12 bases between them. Germline V gene lookup returns CDR1 SGHVS and CDR2 FQNEAQ. The chain's CDR3 is CASSQFSGETQYF. The CDR3 nucleotides are TGTGCCAGCAGCCAATTCTCTGGGGAGACCCAGTACTTC.

V is TRBV7-2 and J is TRBJ2-7, with TRBD2 as a possible D gene (5 bases). CDR3 size: 14 residues. The V gene lost 6 bases and the J gene lost 3 bases, with 15 bases spanning the gap. Germline lookup yields CDR1 SGHTA and CDR2 FQGNSA. CDR3: CASSLALGFYEQYF. CDR3 in DNA: TGTGCCAGCAGTCTAGCCTTAGGGTTCTACGAGCAGTACTTC.